Detailed here is one TCR beta chain. Its antigen remains unidentified. Trimming shortened V by 5 bases and J by 0 bases, and 10 bases separated the two germline ends. There are 14 residues in the CDR3. CDR1 is SGHDN and CDR2 is FVKESK in the germline V gene. This sample is drawn from a study of CD8 T cells in Susac syndrome. Across the study: Blood was drawn from Susac syndrome patients while they were therapy-naive, on corticosteroids, or on intravenous immunoglobulin alone.

Reverse transcription of about 0.5 to 1 ug RNA was carried out with random hexamers. TCRdb independently ran MiXCR on the immunoSEQ multiplex PCR reads; one entry per CDR3 protein. The sample contains about 190,000 distinct CDR3 sequences, 85% to 95% of which appear only once. Study-wide results and limits: Susac-specific public clones found in total CD8+ repertoires numbered more than 15, and those in CD8+ TEMRA repertoires numbered five.

The J gene is TRBJ1-1, the V gene TRBV14; TRBD1 might be the D (6 bases). This receptor was taken from a human donor with Susac syndrome. The specimen sequenced was CD8+ T cells from PBMCs. The CDR3 region has the DNA TGTGCCAGCAGCTTTGGACAGTTGAACACTGAAGCTTTCTTT. Translation: CASSFGQLNTEAFF.